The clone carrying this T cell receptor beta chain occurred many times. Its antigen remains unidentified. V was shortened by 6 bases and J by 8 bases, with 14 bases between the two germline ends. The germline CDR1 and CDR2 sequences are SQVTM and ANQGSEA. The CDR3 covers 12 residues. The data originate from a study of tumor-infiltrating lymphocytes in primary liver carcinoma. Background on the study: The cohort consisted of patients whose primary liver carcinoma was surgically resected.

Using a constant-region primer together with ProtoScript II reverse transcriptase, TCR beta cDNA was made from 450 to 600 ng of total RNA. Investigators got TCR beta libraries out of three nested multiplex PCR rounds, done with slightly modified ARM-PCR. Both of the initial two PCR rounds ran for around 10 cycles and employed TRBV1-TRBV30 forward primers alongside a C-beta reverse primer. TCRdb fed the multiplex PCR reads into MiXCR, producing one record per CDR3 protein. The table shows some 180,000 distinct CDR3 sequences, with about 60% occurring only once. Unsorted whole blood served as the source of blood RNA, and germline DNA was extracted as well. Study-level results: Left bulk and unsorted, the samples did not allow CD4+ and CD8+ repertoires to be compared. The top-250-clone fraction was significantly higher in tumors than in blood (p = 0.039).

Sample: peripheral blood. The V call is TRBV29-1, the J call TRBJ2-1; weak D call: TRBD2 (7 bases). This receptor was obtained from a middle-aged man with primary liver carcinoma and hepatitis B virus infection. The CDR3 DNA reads TGCAGCGTGCACAGGGAGGGTCATGAGCAGTTCTTC. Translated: CSVHREGHEQFF.